This TCR beta chain originates from a study of shared clonotypes between healthy human individuals. The split of CD4+ cells yielded CD45RA+ naive and CD45RA-negative memory subsets. Profiled with immunoSEQ multiplex PCR; TCRdb holds only in-frame clones, not every one. There are about 1.1 million clones in the sample; approximately 75% occur only once, and roughly 0.82% lies in the top ten. Study-wide results and caveats: Generation probability values for non-shared clonotypes were lower than those for clonotypes shared by all four donors.

CDR1 is SGHNT and CDR2 is YYREEE in the germline V gene (reference sequence). The CDR3 is made up of 15 amino acids. V dropped 0 bases and J dropped 0; count of bases not matched to a gene: 1. As concerns this clone: Antigen unknown.

The chain employs TRBV5-4 and TRBJ2-3, with TRBD2 identical over 7 bases. Sequenced sample: memory CD4+ T cells from PBMCs. Subset here: CD45RA-negative fraction. This TCR derives from a young man in good health. Some clones in this sample may be carry-over from other donors' samples. The CDR3 protein is CASSLAGGSTDTQYF. The CDR3 DNA is TGTGCCAGCAGCTTGGCGGGAGGCAGCACAGATACGCAGTATTTT.